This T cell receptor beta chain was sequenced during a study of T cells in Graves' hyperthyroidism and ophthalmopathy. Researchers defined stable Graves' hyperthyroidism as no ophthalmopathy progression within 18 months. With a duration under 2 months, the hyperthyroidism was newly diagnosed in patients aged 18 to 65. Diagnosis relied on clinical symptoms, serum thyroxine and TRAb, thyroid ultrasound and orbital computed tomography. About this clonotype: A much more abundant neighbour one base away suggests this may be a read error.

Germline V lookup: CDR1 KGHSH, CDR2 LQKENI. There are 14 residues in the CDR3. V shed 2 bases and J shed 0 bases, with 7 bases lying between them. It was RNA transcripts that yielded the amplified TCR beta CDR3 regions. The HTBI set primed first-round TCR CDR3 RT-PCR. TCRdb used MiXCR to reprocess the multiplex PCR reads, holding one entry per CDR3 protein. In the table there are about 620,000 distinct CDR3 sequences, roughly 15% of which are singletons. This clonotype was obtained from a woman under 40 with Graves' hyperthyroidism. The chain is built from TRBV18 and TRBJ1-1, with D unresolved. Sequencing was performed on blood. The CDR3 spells CASSPGFLNTEAFF. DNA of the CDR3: TGTGCCAGCTCACCAGGGTTTCTGAACACTGAAGCTTTCTTT.